Following are 17 T cell receptor beta chains from one sample sequenced in a study of cytomegalovirus exposure and HLA in healthy donors. PCR primers comprised 60 Vbeta and 13 Jbeta primers. Repertoires were generated with immunoSEQ multiplex PCR, while TCRdb's copy carries only in-frame clones and drops some. The table includes approximately 110,000 clones, 77% detected once. Sequencing was done on a sample of PBMCs. Every receptor here comes from a woman in her 40s in good health and CMV-seropositive.

This chain links TRBV6-4 with TRBJ2-1, with unresolved D. Germline V gene data show CDR1 as MRHNA and CDR2 as SNTAGT. Trimming cost V 9 bases and J 10 bases, with 7 bases left between them. The CDR3 runs 9 residues. CDR3 region: CARNQEQFF. CDR3 sequence (DNA): TGTGCCAGAAACCAGGAGCAGTTCTTC.

This clone was counted a single time. The chain recombines TRBV27 with TRBJ2-7, with a possible D match to TRBD1 (5 bases). Per germline, CDR1 MNHEY and CDR2 SMNVEV (reference sequence). The CDR3 loop spans 15 amino acids. V was shortened by 7 bases and J by 2 bases, with 18 bases between the two germline ends. The CDR3 DNA sequence: TGTGCCAGCATTCGTGACAGAAAAGGAGCCTACGAGCAGTACTTC. This translates into CASIRDRKGAYEQYF.

CDR3 in amino acids: CASSQGTQGAVEKLFF. CDR3 sequence (DNA): TGCGCCAGCAGCCAAGGTACACAGGGGGCGGTTGAAAAACTGTTTTTT. The rearrangement links TRBV4-1 to TRBJ1-4; TRBD1 matches 9 bases. CDR3 size: 16 residues. Germline assignment: CDR1 MGHRA and CDR2 YSYEKL. V lost 1 base, J lost 7 bases, and 7 bases stayed unmatched.

J is TRBJ2-6 and V is TRBV6-1; D is unresolved. Trimming shortened V by 5 bases and J by 0 bases, and 11 bases separated the two germline ends. Germline V gene sequence: CDR1 MNHNS, CDR2 SASEGT. CDR3 length: 16 residues. The CDR3 sequence: CASSKGALSGANVLTF. The CDR3 coding sequence is TGTGCCAGCAGTAAAGGAGCCCTCTCTGGGGCCAACGTCCTGACTTTC.

The chain links TRBV19 to TRBJ2-7; 10 nucleotides line up with TRBD1. The ends lost 7 bases at V and 0 bases at J; junction bases unmatched: 3. The CDR3 is made up of 14 amino acids. In germline, CDR1 is LNHDA, CDR2 SQIVND (reference sequence). The CDR3 bases are TGTGCCAGTACCCGGACAGGGGGCTCCTACGAGCAGTACTTC. Amino acid sequence: CASTRTGGSYEQYF.

The chain is built from TRBV28 and TRBJ1-1, with 7 bases identical to TRBD1. Trimming at V came to 10 bases and at J to 0 bases, leaving 5 bases not matched to a gene. Germline assignment: CDR1 MDHEN and CDR2 SYDVKM. CDR3 length: 13 residues. This chain's CDR3 is CATSGQLNTEAFF. CDR3 nucleotides: TGTGCCACCTCGGGACAGCTGAACACTGAAGCTTTCTTT.

The chain joins TRBV4-1 to TRBJ1-4, with D possibly being TRBD1 (5 bases). Per germline, CDR1 MGHRA and CDR2 YSYEKL. CDR3 length: 16 amino acids. V was pared by 4 bases and J by 11 bases, with 23 bases between. The CDR3 DNA reads as TGCGCCAGCAGCCGCCTACCTGGGGCCCGGGGGGGGAAACTGTTTTTT. This encodes CASSRLPGARGGKLFF.

V usage is TRBV19 and J usage is TRBJ1-1, with D possibly being TRBD1 (6 bases). Germline CDR1 LNHDA, CDR2 SQIVND (reference sequence). CDR3 length: 14 amino acids. V dropped 1 base and J dropped 6 bases, with 12 bases sitting between them. The CDR3: CASSIGGGGPEAFF. CDR3 sequence (DNA): TGTGCCAGTAGTATAGGGGGAGGGGGTCCTGAAGCTTTCTTT.

This clone was detected only once. The V gene is TRBV5-1, the J gene TRBJ2-5; 8 bases agree with TRBD1. The V gene end was trimmed by 0 bases and the J gene end by 4 bases; junction bases not matched to a gene: 8. The CDR3 loop spans 16 amino acids. CDR1 and CDR2 (germline): SGHRS, YFSETQ. This CDR3 is CASSLAPGGYGETQYF. CDR3 coding DNA: TGCGCCAGCAGCTTGGCCCCAGGGGGCTATGGAGAGACCCAGTACTTC.

V is TRBV29-1 and J is TRBJ1-1; D not resolved. Germline CDR1 SQVTM, CDR2 ANQGSEA. Trimming shortened V by 2 bases and J by 1 base, and 5 bases separated the two germline ends. CDR3 length: 12 residues. CDR3 DNA: TGCAGCGTTGAATCAGAGAACACTGAAGCTTTCTTT. Translation: CSVESENTEAFF.

V and J are TRBV30 and TRBJ2-3, with D tentatively TRBD1 (5 bases). The CDR3 loop spans 13 amino acids. Germline V gives CDR1 GTSNPN, CDR2 SVGIG (reference sequence). V was pared by 3 bases and J by 0 bases, with 7 bases between. CDR3 sequence: CAWRTASTDTQYF. In nucleotides, the CDR3 is TGTGCCTGGAGGACAGCTAGCACAGATACGCAGTATTTT.

The chain couples TRBV7-9 to TRBJ2-1; 10 nucleotides align to TRBD2. The CDR3 is 16 amino acids. Per the germline V gene, CDR1 is SEHNR and CDR2 is FQNEAQ (reference sequence). V was pared by 5 bases and J by 0 bases, with 4 bases of the junction left unmatched. The chain's CDR3 is CASSKLAGPSYNEQFF. The CDR3, as DNA: TGTGCCAGCAGCAAACTAGCGGGACCCTCCTACAATGAGCAGTTCTTC.

The chain is built from TRBV10-3 and TRBJ1-3, with TRBD1 as a possible D gene (5 bases). The germline CDR1 and CDR2 sequences are ENHRY and SYGVKD. This CDR3 is 13 amino acids long. The germline V and J ends were trimmed by 11 bases and 0 bases, with 11 bases remaining between them. The CDR3 sequence: CAVRGISGNTIYF. CDR3 nucleotides: TGTGCCGTTCGGGGGATCTCTGGAAACACCATATATTTT.

This clone was counted a few times. The chain recombines TRBV18 with TRBJ2-1, with a weak D call TRBD2 (6 bases). This CDR3 has 13 residues. V was pared by 2 bases and J by 5 bases, with 7 bases between. Germline values: CDR1 KGHSH, CDR2 LQKENI. This CDR3 reads CASSPGRNNEQFF. The CDR3 DNA follows: TGTGCCAGCTCACCAGGGAGGAACAATGAGCAGTTCTTC.

A single count supports this clone. The rearrangement joins TRBV19 to TRBJ1-2; TRBD1 aligns across 10 bases. CDR1 LNHDA and CDR2 SQIVND come from the germline V gene (reference sequence). The CDR3 runs to 15 residues. V trimming: 3 bases; J trimming: 8 bases; junction bases outside the gene matches: 9. This CDR3 is CASSIGGDRGEGYTF. The CDR3 nucleotides read TGTGCCAGTAGTATTGGAGGGGACAGGGGCGAGGGCTACACCTTC.

This sequence joins TRBV7-6 and TRBJ2-3; the match to TRBD2 covers 10 bases. The V and J ends lost 1 base and 3 bases, in that order; junction bases with no gene match: 7. This CDR3 has 17 residues. Germline assignment: CDR1 SGHVS and CDR2 FNYEAQ. CDR3 sequence: CASSLEVSGRLTDTQYF. The CDR3 region has the DNA TGTGCCAGCAGCTTAGAGGTTAGCGGGAGGTTAACAGATACGCAGTATTTT.

This chain joins TRBV4-1 and TRBJ1-2, with D possibly being TRBD1 (6 bases). Trimming took off 0 bases at V and 10 bases at J, with 15 bases between the two ends. The V gene's germline CDR1 is MGHRA and CDR2 YSYEKL. This CDR3 comprises 14 residues. The CDR3 region has the DNA TGCGCCAGCAGCCAAGATATCACAGGGAATGTCTACACCTTC. This codes for CASSQDITGNVYTF.